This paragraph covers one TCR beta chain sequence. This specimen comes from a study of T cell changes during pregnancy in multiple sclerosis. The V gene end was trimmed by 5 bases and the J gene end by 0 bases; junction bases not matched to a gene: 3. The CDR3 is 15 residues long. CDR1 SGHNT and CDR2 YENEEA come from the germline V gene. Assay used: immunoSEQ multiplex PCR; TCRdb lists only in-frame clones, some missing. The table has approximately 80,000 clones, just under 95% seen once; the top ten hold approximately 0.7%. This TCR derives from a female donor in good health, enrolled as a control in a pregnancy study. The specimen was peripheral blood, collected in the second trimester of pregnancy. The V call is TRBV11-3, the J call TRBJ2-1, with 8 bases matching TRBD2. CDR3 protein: CASSPGGLSYNEQFF. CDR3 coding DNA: TGTGCCAGCAGCCCGGGGGGGCTCTCCTACAATGAGCAGTTCTTC.